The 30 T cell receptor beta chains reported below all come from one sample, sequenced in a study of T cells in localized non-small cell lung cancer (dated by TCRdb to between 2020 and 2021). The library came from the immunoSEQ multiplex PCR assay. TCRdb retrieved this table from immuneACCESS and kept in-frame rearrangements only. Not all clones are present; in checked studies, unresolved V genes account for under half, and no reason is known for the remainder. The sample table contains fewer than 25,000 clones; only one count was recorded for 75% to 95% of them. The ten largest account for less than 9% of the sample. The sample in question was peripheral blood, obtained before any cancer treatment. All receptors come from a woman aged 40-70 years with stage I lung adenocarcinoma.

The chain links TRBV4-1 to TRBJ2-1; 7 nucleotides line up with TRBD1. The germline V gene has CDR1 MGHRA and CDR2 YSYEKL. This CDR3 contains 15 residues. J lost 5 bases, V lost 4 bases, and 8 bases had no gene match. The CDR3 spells CASSPIPGQNNEQFF. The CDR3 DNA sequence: TGCGCCAGCAGCCCAATTCCGGGACAGAACAATGAGCAGTTCTTC.

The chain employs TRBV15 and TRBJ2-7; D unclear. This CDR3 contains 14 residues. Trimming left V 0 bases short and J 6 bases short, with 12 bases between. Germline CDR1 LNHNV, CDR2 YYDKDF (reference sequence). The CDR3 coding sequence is TGTGCCACCAGCAGAGATGGAACAGCCAGCGAGCAGTACTTC. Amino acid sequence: CATSRDGTASEQYF.

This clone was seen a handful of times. CDR3 in amino acids: CASSPLGRGNQPQHF. As DNA, the CDR3 is TGTGCCAGTAGTCCCCTAGGGAGGGGCAATCAGCCCCAGCATTTT. J is TRBJ1-5 and V is TRBV19; the D is unclear. CDR3 length equals 15 residues. Germline V gene data show CDR1 as LNHDA and CDR2 as SQIVND (reference sequence). The V and J ends lost 5 bases and 2 bases respectively, with 13 bases between them. The whole variable domain, remainder taken from reference TRBV19 and TRBJ1-5, is DGGITQSPKYLFRKEGQNVTLSCEQNLNHDAMYWYRQDPGQGLRLIYYSQIVNDFQKGDIAEGYSVSREKKESFPLTVTSAQKNPTAFYLCASSPLGRGNQPQHFGDGTRLSIL.

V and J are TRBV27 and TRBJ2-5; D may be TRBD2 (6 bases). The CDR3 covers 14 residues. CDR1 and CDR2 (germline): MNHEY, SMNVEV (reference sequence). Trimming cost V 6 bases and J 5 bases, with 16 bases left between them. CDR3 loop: CASSFRGKWETQYF. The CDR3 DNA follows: TGTGCCAGCAGCTTTCGGGGGAAGTGGGAGACCCAGTACTTC.

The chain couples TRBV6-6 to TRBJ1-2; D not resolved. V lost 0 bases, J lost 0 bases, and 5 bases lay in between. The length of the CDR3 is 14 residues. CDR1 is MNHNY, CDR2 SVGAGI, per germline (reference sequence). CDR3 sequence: CASSYSRPNYGYTF. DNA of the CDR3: TGTGCCAGCAGTTACTCGAGACCTAACTATGGCTACACCTTC.

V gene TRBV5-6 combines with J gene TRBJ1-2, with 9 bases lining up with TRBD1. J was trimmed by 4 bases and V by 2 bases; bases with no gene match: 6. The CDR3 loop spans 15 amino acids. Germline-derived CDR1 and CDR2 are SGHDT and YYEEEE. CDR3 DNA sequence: TGTGCCAGCAGCTTCGGGACAGGGTGGGTCTATGGCTACACCTTC. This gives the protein CASSFGTGWVYGYTF.

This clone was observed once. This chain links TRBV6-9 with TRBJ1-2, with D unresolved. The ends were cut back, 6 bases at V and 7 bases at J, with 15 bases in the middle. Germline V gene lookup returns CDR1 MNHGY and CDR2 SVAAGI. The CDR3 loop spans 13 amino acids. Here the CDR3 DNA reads TGTGCCAGCAGCCAGGCGGTCTGGGTTGGCTACACCTTC. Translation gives CASSQAVWVGYTF.

The CDR3 DNA sequence: TGTGCCAGCAGCCTAGCGGGAATCTCCTACAATGAGCAGTTCTTC. This gives the protein CASSLAGISYNEQFF. The chain joins TRBV28 to TRBJ2-1, with 9 bases fitting TRBD2. After removal of 6 bases from V and 0 bases from J, the junction contained 3 bases not matched to a gene. CDR1 and CDR2 from the germline V gene are MDHEN and SYDVKM. This CDR3 spans 15 amino acids. The full variable domain, its missing parts supplied by reference TRBV28 and TRBJ2-1, is DVKVTQSSRYLVKRTGEKVFLECVQDMDHENMFWYRQDPGLGLRLIYFSYDVKMKEKGDIPEGYSVSREKKERFSLILESASTNQTSMYLCASSLAGISYNEQFFGPGTRLTVL.

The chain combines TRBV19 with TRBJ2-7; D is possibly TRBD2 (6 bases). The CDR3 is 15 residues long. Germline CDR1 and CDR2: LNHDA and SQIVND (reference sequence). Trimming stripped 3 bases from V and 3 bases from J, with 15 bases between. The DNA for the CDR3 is TGTGCCAGTAGTATTCGGGGAAGCGGGTACTACGAGCAGTACTTC. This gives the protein CASSIRGSGYYEQYF.

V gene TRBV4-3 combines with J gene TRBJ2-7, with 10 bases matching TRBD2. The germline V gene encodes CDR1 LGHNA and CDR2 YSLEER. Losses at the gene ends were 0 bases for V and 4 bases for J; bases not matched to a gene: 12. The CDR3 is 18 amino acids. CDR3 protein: CASSQDGLAGEASYEQYF. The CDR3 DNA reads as TGCGCCAGCAGCCAAGATGGGCTAGCGGGAGAGGCCTCTTACGAGCAGTACTTC.

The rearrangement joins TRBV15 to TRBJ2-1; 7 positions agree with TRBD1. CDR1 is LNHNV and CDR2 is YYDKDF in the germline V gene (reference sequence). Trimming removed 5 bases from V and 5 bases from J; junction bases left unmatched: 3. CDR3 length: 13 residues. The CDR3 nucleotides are TGTGCCACCAGCGGGGACAGACACAATGAGCAGTTCTTC. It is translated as CATSGDRHNEQFF.

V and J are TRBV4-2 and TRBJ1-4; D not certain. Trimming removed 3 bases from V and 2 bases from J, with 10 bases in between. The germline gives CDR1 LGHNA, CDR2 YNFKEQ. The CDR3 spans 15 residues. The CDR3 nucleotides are TGTGCCAGCAGCCATCCCCGCGGGACTAATGAAAAACTGTTTTTT. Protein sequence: CASSHPRGTNEKLFF.

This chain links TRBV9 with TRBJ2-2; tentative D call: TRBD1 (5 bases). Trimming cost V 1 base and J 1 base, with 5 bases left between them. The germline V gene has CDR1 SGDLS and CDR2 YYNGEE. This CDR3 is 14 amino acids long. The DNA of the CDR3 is TGTGCCAGCAGCGTACAGGGGAACACCGGGGAGCTGTTTTTT. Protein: CASSVQGNTGELFF.

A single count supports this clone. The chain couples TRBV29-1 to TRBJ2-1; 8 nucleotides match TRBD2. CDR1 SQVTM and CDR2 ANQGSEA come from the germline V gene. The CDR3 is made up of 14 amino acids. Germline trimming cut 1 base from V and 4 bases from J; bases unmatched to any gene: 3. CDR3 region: CSVEGRGDYNEQFF. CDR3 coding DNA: TGCAGCGTTGAAGGGCGGGGGGATTACAATGAGCAGTTCTTC.

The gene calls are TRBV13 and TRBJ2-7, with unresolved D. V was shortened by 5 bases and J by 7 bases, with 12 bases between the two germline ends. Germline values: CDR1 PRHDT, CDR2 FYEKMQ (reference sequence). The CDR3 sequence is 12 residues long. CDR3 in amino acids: CASSPKPTEQYF. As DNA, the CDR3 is TGTGCCAGCAGCCCTAAACCTACGGAGCAGTACTTC.

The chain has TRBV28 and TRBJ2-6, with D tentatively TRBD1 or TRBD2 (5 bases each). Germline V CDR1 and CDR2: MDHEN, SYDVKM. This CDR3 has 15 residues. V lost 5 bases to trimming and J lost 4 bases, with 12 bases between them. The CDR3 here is CASSLGGKGANVLTF. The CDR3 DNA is TGTGCCAGCAGTCTTGGGGGTAAGGGGGCCAACGTCCTGACTTTC.

The CDR3 DNA reads TGTGCCAGCAGCTTTGACAGGGGCTACGAGCAGTACTTC. It encodes CASSFDRGYEQYF. The chain combines TRBV7-2 with TRBJ2-7, with 8 positions matching TRBD1. CDR1 is SGHTA, CDR2 FQGNSA, per germline. Germline trimming cut 3 bases from V and 3 bases from J; bases unmatched to any gene: 1. The CDR3 covers 13 residues.

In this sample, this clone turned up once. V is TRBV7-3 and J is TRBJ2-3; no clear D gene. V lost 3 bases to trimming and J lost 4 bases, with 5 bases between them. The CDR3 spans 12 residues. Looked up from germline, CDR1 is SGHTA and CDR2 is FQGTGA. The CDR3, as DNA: TGTGCCAGCAGCTTTCGGGCAGATACGCAGTATTTT. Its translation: CASSFRADTQYF.

CDR3 in DNA: TGTGCCATCAGCGACGTACAGGGGGCCACAGATACGCAGTATTTT. Translated, it gives CAISDVQGATDTQYF. The rearrangement joins TRBV10-3 to TRBJ2-3, with TRBD1 matching 9 bases. The CDR3 consists of 15 residues. The germline V gene encodes CDR1 ENHRY and CDR2 SYGVKD. The junction had 6 bases not matched to a gene; V was cut back by 6 bases and J by 2 bases.

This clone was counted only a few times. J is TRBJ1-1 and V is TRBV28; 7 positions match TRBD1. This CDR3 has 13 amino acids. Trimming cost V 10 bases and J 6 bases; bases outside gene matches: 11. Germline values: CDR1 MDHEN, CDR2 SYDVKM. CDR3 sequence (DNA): TGTGCCACCATGATAGGGGGCCTCGCTGAAGCTTTCTTT. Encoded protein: CATMIGGLAEAFF.

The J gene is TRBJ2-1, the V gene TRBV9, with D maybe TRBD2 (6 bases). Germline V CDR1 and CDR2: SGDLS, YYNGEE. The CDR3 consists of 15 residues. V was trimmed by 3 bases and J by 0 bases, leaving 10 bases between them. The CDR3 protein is CASSGSGRSYNEQFF. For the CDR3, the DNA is TGTGCCAGCAGCGGTAGCGGTCGCTCCTACAATGAGCAGTTCTTC.

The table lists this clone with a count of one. CDR3 region: CASSFGGVRSGANVLTF. As DNA, the CDR3 is TGTGCCAGTAGTTTCGGCGGGGTGCGCTCTGGGGCCAACGTCCTGACTTTC. The chain carries TRBV19 and TRBJ2-6, with D possibly being TRBD2 (6 bases). CDR3 length equals 17 residues. V shed 5 bases and J shed 0 bases, with 14 bases lying between them. CDR1 LNHDA and CDR2 SQIVND come from the germline V gene (reference sequence). Drawing the rest from reference TRBV19 and TRBJ2-6, the complete variable domain is DGGITQSPKYLFRKEGQNVTLSCEQNLNHDAMYWYRQDPGQGLRLIYYSQIVNDFQKGDIAEGYSVSREKKESFPLTVTSAQKNPTAFYLCASSFGGVRSGANVLTFGAGSRLTVL.

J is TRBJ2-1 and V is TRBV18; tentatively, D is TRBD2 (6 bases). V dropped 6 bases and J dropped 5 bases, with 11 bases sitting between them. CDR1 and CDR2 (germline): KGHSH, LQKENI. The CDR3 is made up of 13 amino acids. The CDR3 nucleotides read TGTGCCAGCTCCGATCGGAGGGACAATGAGCAGTTCTTC. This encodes CASSDRRDNEQFF. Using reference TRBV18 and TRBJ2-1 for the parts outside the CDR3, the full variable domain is NAGVMQNPRHLVRRRGQEARLRCSPMKGHSHVYWYRQLPEEGLKFMVYLQKENIIDESGMPKERFSAEFPKEGPSILRIQQVVRGDSAAYFCASSDRRDNEQFFGPGTRLTVL.

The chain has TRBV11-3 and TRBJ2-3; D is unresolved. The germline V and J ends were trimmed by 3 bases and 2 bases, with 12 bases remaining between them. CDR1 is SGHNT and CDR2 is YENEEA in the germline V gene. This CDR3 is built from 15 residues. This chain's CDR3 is CASSFTWGNTDTQYF. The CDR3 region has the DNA TGTGCCAGCAGCTTCACGTGGGGTAACACAGATACGCAGTATTTT.

CDR3 sequence (DNA): TGTGCCAGCAGTGTGACAGGGTGGGGGGCTAGAAGGTATGGCTACACCTTC. Translation gives CASSVTGWGARRYGYTF. This chain joins TRBV28 and TRBJ1-2; the match to TRBD1 covers 7 bases. The ends lost 5 bases at V and 5 bases at J; junction bases unmatched: 17. The CDR3 is 17 amino acids. Germline CDR1 and CDR2: MDHEN and SYDVKM.

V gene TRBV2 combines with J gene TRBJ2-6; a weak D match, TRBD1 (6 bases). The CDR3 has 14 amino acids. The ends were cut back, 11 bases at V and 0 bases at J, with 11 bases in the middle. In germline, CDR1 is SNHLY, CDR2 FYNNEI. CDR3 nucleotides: TGTGCCGGAAGACAGGACTCTGGGGCCAACGTCCTGACTTTC. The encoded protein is CAGRQDSGANVLTF.

The CDR3 DNA is TGCAGCGTTGATGGCGGCAGGGGATTATATGGCTACACCTTC. Translation gives CSVDGGRGLYGYTF. V usage is TRBV29-1 and J usage is TRBJ1-2; D might be TRBD1 (6 bases). Germline V CDR1 and CDR2: SQVTM, ANQGSEA. The CDR3 extends over 14 amino acids. V lost 3 bases and J 5 bases, leaving 16 bases between the germline ends.

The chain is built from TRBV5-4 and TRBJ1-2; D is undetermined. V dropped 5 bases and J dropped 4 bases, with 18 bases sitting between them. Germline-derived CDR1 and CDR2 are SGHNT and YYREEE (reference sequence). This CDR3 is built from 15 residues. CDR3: CASSIETLVGYGYTF. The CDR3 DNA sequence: TGTGCCAGCAGTATCGAGACCTTGGTAGGCTATGGCTACACCTTC.

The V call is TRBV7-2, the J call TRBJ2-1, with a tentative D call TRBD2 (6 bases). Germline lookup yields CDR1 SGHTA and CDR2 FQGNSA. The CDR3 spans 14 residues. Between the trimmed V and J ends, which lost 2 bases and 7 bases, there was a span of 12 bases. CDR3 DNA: TGTGCCAGCAGCTTACGGGCGGGATCGAATGAGCAGTTCTTC. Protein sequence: CASSLRAGSNEQFF.

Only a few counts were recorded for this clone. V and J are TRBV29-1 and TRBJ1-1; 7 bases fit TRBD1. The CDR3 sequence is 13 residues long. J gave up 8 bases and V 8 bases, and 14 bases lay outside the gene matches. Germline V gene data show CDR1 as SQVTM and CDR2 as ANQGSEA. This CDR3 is CSLNRWQGGEAFF. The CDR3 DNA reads TGCAGCCTCAACAGGTGGCAGGGGGGAGAAGCTTTCTTT.